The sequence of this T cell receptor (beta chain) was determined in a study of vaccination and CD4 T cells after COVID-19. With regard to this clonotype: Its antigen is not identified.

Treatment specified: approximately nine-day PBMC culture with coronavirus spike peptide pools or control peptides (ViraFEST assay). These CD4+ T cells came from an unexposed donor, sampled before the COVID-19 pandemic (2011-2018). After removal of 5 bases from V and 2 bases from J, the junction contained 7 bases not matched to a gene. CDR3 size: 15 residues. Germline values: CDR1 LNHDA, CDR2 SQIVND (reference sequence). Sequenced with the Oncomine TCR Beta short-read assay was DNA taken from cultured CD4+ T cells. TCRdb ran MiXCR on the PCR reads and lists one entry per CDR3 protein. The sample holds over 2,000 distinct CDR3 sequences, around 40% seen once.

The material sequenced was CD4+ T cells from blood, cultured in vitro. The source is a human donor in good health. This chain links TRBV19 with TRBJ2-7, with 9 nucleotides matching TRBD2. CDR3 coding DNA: TGTGCCAGTAGTTCGGAGCGGGGGGTTACCTACGAGCAGTACTTC. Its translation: CASSSERGVTYEQYF.